The 2 T cell receptor beta chains reported below all come from one sample, sequenced in a study of T cell changes during pregnancy in multiple sclerosis. The assay was immunoSEQ multiplex PCR, and TCRdb's table has in-frame clones only and misses some. The sample lists 70,000 to 95,000 clones, 85% to 95% occurring once. Here the sequenced sample was peripheral blood, taken in the third trimester of pregnancy. The receptor set was obtained from a female donor with multiple sclerosis, enrolled in a pregnancy study.

The V gene is TRBV15, the J gene TRBJ2-1; 11 positions match TRBD2. J gave up 5 bases and V 3 bases, and 3 bases lay outside the gene matches. This CDR3 comprises 15 residues. Germline V gene lookup returns CDR1 LNHNV and CDR2 YYDKDF (reference sequence). CDR3: CATSRGLAVNNEQFF. The CDR3 coding sequence is TGTGCCACCAGCAGGGGACTAGCGGTTAACAATGAGCAGTTCTTC.

The V call is TRBV28, the J call TRBJ2-1; D is possibly TRBD2 (7 bases). Germline CDR1 MDHEN, CDR2 SYDVKM. This CDR3 spans 14 amino acids. V was cut by 3 bases and J by 7 bases, with 13 bases left in between. In DNA, the CDR3 is TGTGCCAGCAGTTTTGCGGGGGCGCGAAATGAGCAGTTCTTC. Its protein product is CASSFAGARNEQFF.